The 17 T cell receptor beta chains below all came from one sample that was sequenced in a study of shared clonotypes between healthy human individuals. Measured with immunoSEQ multiplex PCR; TCRdb has only the in-frame clones, and not every one. The sample consists of about 980,000 clones, less than 85% of them appearing once. Source material: memory CD4+ T cells sorted from blood. The subset here: CD45RA-negative fraction. These receptors all stem from a young man in good health.

A single count supports this clone. The CDR3 protein is CASSWTSGDTQYF. The CDR3 nucleotides are TGCGCCAGCAGCTGGACCAGTGGGGATACGCAGTATTTT. This sequence joins TRBV5-1 and TRBJ2-3; D call uncertain. V shed 3 bases and J shed 6 bases, with 11 bases lying between them. This CDR3 spans 13 amino acids. Germline CDR1 reads SGHRS; CDR2 reads YFSETQ.

In this sample, this clone turned up a few times. This chain links TRBV5-1 with TRBJ2-1, with D unresolved. From germline, CDR1 is SGHRS and CDR2 YFSETQ. V dropped 0 bases and J dropped 1 base, with 14 bases sitting between them. This CDR3 comprises 17 residues. CDR3 nucleotides: TGCGCCAGCAGCTTGGTTCCCTTGGATGTATCCTACAATGAGCAGTTCTTC. It is translated as CASSLVPLDVSYNEQFF.

This clone appeared a single time. This rearrangement joins TRBV5-1 to TRBJ2-7; 8 nucleotides line up with TRBD2. J lost 2 bases, V lost 1 base, and 8 bases had no gene match. The CDR3 runs 16 residues. Germline CDR1 is SGHRS and CDR2 is YFSETQ. Written as DNA, the CDR3 is TGCGCCAGCAGCTTGTGGGCTAGCGGGCCACCCTACGAGCAGTACTTC. This codes for CASSLWASGPPYEQYF.

This clone was seen just once. The rearrangement uses TRBV5-1 and TRBJ2-1; no clear D gene. Deletions cut 2 bases from V and 4 bases from J, with 16 bases between. The CDR3 consists of 16 residues. Germline CDR1 and CDR2: SGHRS and YFSETQ. In nucleotides, the CDR3 is TGCGCCAGCAGCTTAGGCGGCCGTTTTAGTTACAATGAGCAGTTCTTC. It translates to CASSLGGRFSYNEQFF.

In regard to this clone: In the same sample, other DNA sequences code for this CDR3. The CDR3 DNA sequence: TGTGCCAGCAGTGTTGAGGGCAATCAGCCCCAGCATTTT. Amino acid sequence: CASSVEGNQPQHF. The chain combines TRBV6-1 with TRBJ1-5, with unresolved D. The germline CDR1 and CDR2 sequences are MNHNS and SASEGT. Trimming removed 4 bases at V and 2 bases at J, with 6 bases between. The CDR3 is 13 residues long.

This clone was counted only a few times. The chain has TRBV27 and TRBJ2-4; D is possibly TRBD1 (6 bases). CDR3 length equals 14 residues. V lost 6 bases, J lost 4 bases, and 13 bases lay in between. In germline, CDR1 is MNHEY, CDR2 SMNVEV (reference sequence). CDR3 in amino acids: CASSPGQGKNIQYF. The CDR3, as DNA: TGTGCCAGCAGCCCGGGCCAGGGGAAAAACATTCAGTACTTC.

The J gene is TRBJ2-2, the V gene TRBV2; D uncertain. In germline, CDR1 is SNHLY, CDR2 FYNNEI. The CDR3 is 12 residues long. Trimming took off 10 bases at V and 0 bases at J, with 6 bases between the two ends. CDR3 region: CATRPNTGELFF. CDR3 DNA: TGTGCCACCCGACCGAACACCGGGGAGCTGTTTTTT.

The chain joins TRBV11-3 to TRBJ2-7, with D hard to call. The germline V gene encodes CDR1 SGHNT and CDR2 YENEEA. The V and J ends lost 1 base and 0 bases respectively, with 7 bases between them. CDR3 length: 14 amino acids. The CDR3 coding sequence is TGTGCCAGCAGCTTAGGGTCAGCCTCCTACGAGCAGTACTTC. It is translated as CASSLGSASYEQYF.

The CDR3 sequence is CASSDLGTGMIETQYF. In DNA form, the CDR3 reads TGTGCCAGCAGTGACCTCGGGACAGGGATGATAGAGACCCAGTACTTC. This rearrangement joins TRBV6-1 to TRBJ2-5; 9 bases fit TRBD1. V lost 3 bases and J lost 4; bases outside the gene matches: 9. The CDR3 consists of 16 residues. CDR1 and CDR2 (germline): MNHNS, SASEGT.

The rearrangement links TRBV27 to TRBJ1-6; 8 bases are a match to TRBD1. This CDR3 has 17 residues. Trimming cost V 5 bases and J 7 bases; bases outside gene matches: 13. Germline V gene sequence: CDR1 MNHEY, CDR2 SMNVEV (reference sequence). The CDR3 coding sequence is TGTGCCAGCAGTCCACGGCAGGGGGCGTCCCACAATTCACCCCTCCACTTT. This gives the protein CASSPRQGASHNSPLHF.

This sequence joins TRBV10-2 and TRBJ2-7; tentative D call: TRBD1 (5 bases). CDR1 and CDR2 from the germline V gene are WSHSY and SAAADI. The CDR3 runs 11 residues. Deletions cut 8 bases from V and 0 bases from J, with 5 bases between. In DNA form, the CDR3 reads TGCGCCAGCCAGGGCTCCTACGAGCAGTACTTC. As protein: CASQGSYEQYF.

V gene TRBV2 combines with J gene TRBJ2-7; TRBD1 is a possible D gene (6 bases). V lost 8 bases to trimming and J lost 5 bases, with 19 bases between them. The CDR3 sequence is 14 residues long. CDR1 SNHLY and CDR2 FYNNEI come from the germline V gene. The DNA for the CDR3 is TGTGCCAGCCGTTTCGACAGGACGAAGGACGAGCAGTACTTC. Translating gives CASRFDRTKDEQYF.

This sequence joins TRBV7-9 and TRBJ2-7; perhaps D is TRBD1 or TRBD2 (5 bases each). CDR1 and CDR2 (germline): SEHNR, FQNEAQ (reference sequence). The CDR3 contains 15 residues. With 3 bases removed from V and 3 bases from J, the gap between germline ends came to 15 bases. This CDR3 is CASSFGDGKGYEQYF. CDR3 bases: TGTGCCAGCAGCTTTGGGGACGGAAAGGGCTACGAGCAGTACTTC.

In DNA form, the CDR3 reads TGCGCCAGCAGCCGCCTAACTAGCGGGGGAGGCGGCTCTAGCACAGATACGCAGTATTTT. Translation gives CASSRLTSGGGGSSTDTQYF. This rearrangement joins TRBV4-1 to TRBJ2-3, with 11 bases aligning to TRBD2. Per the germline V gene, CDR1 is MGHRA and CDR2 is YSYEKL. The length of the CDR3 is 20 residues. The J segment lost 0 bases and the V segment lost 4 bases, leaving 15 bases of the junction unmatched.

This chain links TRBV10-3 with TRBJ2-7; 7 nucleotides align to TRBD1. Looked up from germline, CDR1 is ENHRY and CDR2 is SYGVKD. The CDR3 loop spans 14 amino acids. The J segment lost 2 bases and the V segment lost 10 bases, leaving 11 bases of the junction unmatched. DNA of the CDR3: TGTGCCACTACTACCGGGACAGATACCTACGAGCAGTACTTC. Encoded protein: CATTTGTDTYEQYF.

This chain uses TRBV5-4 with TRBJ1-1; D gene uncertain. Trimming removed 1 base at V and 1 base at J, with 11 bases between. CDR1 and CDR2 from the germline V gene are SGHNT and YYREEE (reference sequence). This CDR3 spans 15 amino acids. The CDR3 nucleotides are TGTGCCAGCAGCTTGCAGGTGTCTGGGAACACTGAAGCTTTCTTT. It specifies CASSLQVSGNTEAFF. Drawing the rest from reference TRBV5-4 and TRBJ1-1, the complete variable domain is ETGVTQSPTHLIKTRGQQVTLRCSSQSGHNTVSWYQQALGQGPQFIFQYYREEENGRGNFPPRFSGLQFPNYSSELNVNALELDDSALYLCASSLQVSGNTEAFFGQGTRLTVV.

The rearrangement uses TRBV29-1 and TRBJ1-2; D might be TRBD1 (5 bases). V was trimmed by 7 bases and J by 4 bases, leaving 16 bases between them. The CDR3 is made up of 13 amino acids. The germline CDR1 and CDR2 sequences are SQVTM and ANQGSEA. The CDR3 region is CSAAEGSGYGYTF. The CDR3 DNA follows: TGCAGCGCAGCTGAGGGGTCTGGCTATGGCTACACCTTC.